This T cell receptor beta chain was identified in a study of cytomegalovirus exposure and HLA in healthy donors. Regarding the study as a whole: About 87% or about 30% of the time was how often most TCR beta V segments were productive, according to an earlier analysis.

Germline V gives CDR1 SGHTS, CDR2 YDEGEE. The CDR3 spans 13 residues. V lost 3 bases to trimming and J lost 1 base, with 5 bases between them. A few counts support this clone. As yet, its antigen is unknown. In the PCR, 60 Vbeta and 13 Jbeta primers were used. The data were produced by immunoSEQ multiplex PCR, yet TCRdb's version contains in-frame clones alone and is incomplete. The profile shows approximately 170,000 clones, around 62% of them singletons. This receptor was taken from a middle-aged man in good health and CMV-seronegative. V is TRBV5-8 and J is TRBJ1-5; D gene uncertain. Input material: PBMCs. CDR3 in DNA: TGTGCCAGCAGCTCCCTAAGCAATCAGCCCCAGCATTTT. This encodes CASSSLSNQPQHF.